This TCR beta chain was identified in a study of shared T cell receptors in the human thymus. TCRdb's table, derived via immunoSEQ multiplex PCR, lists solely in-frame clones and lacks some. The table has about 660,000 clones, over 75% seen once; the top ten hold 0.008% to 0.011%. The CDR3 runs to 12 residues. Trimming cost V 1 base and J 3 bases, with 3 bases left between them. Germline assignment: CDR1 LNHNV and CDR2 YYDKDF (reference sequence). The same specimen was also included in a second study, on human thymus T cells. That source reports: It was from resections taken during corrective heart surgery that the thymus tissue came. V and J gene usage appeared biased in thymic and blood repertoires. Related research described thymic repertoires that were highly overlapping among unrelated individuals.

Sequencing was done on a sample of thymocytes. The V call is TRBV15, the J call TRBJ2-5; D is undetermined. The sequence was collected from a boy under two years old with a congenital heart defect. As DNA, the CDR3 is TGTGCCACCAGCAGAGCTAAAGAGACCCAGTACTTC. Encoded protein: CATSRAKETQYF.